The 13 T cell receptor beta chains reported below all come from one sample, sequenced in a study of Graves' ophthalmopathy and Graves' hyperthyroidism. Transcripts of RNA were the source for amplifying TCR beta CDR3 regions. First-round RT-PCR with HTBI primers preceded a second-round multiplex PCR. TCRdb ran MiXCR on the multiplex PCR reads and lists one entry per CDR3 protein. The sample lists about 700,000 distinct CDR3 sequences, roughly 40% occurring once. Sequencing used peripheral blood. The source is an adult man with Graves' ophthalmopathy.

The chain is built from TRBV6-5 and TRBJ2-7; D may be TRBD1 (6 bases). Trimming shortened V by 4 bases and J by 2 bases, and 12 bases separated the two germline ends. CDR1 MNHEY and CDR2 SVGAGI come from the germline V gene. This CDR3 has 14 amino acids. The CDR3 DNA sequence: TGTGCCAGCAGTTTCCTTGGACAGACCTACGAGCAGTACTTC. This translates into CASSFLGQTYEQYF.

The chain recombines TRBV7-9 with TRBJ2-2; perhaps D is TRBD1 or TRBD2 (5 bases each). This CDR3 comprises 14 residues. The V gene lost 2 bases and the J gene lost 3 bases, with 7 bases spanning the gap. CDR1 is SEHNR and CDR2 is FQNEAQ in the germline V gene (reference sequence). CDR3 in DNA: TGTGCCAGCAGCTTAATGGGGGACACCGGGGAGCTGTTTTTT. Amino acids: CASSLMGDTGELFF.

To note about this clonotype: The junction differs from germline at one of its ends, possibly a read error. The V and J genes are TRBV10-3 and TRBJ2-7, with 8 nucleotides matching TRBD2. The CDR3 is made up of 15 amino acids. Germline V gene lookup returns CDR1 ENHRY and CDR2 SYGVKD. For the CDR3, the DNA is TGTGCCAGCAGTGCCCGGAGACTAGCGACCTACGAGCAGTACTTC. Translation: CASSARRLATYEQYF.

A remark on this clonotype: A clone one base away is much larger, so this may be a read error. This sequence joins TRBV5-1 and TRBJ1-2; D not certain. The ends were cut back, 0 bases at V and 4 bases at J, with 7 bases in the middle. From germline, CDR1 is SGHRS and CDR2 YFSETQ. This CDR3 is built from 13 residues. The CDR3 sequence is CASSLAAAYGYTF. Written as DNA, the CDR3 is TGCGCCAGCAGCTTGGCGGCAGCCTATGGCTACACCTTC.

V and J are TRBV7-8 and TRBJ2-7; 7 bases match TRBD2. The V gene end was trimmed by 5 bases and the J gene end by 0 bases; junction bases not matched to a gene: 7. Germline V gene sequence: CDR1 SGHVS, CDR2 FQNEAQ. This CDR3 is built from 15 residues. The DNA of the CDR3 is TGTGCCAGCAGCCAACCTGGGGAGGGCTCCTACGAGCAGTACTTC. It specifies CASSQPGEGSYEQYF.

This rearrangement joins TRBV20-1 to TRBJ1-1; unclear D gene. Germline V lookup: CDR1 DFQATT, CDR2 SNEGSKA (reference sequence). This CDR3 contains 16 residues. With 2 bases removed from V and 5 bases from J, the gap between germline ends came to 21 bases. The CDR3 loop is CSARRNWVAVSTEAFF. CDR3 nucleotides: TGCAGTGCTAGACGGAATTGGGTGGCTGTATCGACTGAAGCTTTCTTT.

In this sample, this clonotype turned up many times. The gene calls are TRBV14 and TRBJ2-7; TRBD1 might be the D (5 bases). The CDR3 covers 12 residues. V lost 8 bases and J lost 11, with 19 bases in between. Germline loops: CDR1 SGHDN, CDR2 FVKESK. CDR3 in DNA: TGTGCCAGCTCTGGGGCAGATAATATGGAGTACTTC. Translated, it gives CASSGADNMEYF.

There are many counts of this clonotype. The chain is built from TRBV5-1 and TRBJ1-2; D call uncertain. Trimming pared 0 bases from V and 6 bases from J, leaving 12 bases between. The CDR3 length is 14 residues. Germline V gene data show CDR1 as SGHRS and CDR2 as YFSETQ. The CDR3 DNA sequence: TGCGCCAGCAGCTTGGGGACCCTGGGTGATGGCTACACCTTC. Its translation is CASSLGTLGDGYTF.

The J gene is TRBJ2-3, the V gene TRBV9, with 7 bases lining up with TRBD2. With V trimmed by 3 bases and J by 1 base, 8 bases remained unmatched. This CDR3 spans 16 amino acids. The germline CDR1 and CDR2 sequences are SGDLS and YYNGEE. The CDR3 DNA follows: TGTGCCAGCAGCGCTCGGGCGACTAGCCGCACAGATACGCAGTATTTT. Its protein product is CASSARATSRTDTQYF. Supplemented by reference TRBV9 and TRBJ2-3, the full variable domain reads DSGVTQTPKHLITATGQRVTLRCSPRSGDLSVYWYQQSLDQGLQFLIQYYNGEERAKGNILERFSAQQFPDLHSELNLSSLELGDSALYFCASSARATSRTDTQYFGPGTRLTVL.

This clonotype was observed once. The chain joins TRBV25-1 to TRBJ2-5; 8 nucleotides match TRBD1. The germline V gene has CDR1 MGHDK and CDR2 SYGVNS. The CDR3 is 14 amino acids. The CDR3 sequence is CASPGQTGEETQYF. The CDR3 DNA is TGTGCTAGTCCCGGGCAGACAGGGGAAGAGACCCAGTACTTC.

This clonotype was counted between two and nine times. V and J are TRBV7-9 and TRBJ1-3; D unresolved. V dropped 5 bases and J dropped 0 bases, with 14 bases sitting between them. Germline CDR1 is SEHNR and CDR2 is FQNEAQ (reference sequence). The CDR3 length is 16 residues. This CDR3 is CASSPTPVLSGNTIYF. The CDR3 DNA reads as TGTGCCAGCAGCCCAACGCCAGTTCTCTCTGGAAACACCATATATTTT.

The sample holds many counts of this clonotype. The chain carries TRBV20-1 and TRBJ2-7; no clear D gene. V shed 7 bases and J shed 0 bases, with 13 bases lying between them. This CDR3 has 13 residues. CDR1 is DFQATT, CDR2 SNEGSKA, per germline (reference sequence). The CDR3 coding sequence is TGCAGTGTCGGCTGGGCCGCCTCCTACGAGCAGTACTTC. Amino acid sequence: CSVGWAASYEQYF.

DNA for the CDR3: TGTGCCAGTTCGGGACTAGCGGGAGTACCGTACTTC. Translation: CASSGLAGVPYF. J is TRBJ2-7 and V is TRBV6-1, with 14 bases matching TRBD2. Germline lookup yields CDR1 MNHNS and CDR2 SASEGT. The CDR3 is 12 amino acids. V lost 9 bases to trimming and J lost 12 bases; unmatched junction nucleotides: 7.